This TCR beta chain appears in the sequencing data of a study of T cells in Graves' hyperthyroidism and ophthalmopathy. RNA transcripts provided the source from which TCR beta CDR3 regions were amplified. HTBI primers were the set used in a first-round RT-PCR of the TCR CDR3. TCRdb re-derived calls from the multiplex PCR reads in MiXCR, one entry per CDR3 protein. The sample lists approximately 560,000 distinct CDR3 sequences; approximately 44% were seen once. Concerning this clonotype: The antigen is not known.

This CDR3 is 16 amino acids long. Per the germline V gene, CDR1 is DFQATT and CDR2 is SNEGSKA (reference sequence). Trimming removed 5 bases at V and 2 bases at J, with 19 bases between. Study-level findings and limits: Blood samples included most of the expanded thyroid clonotypes exceeding 0.001.

The rearrangement links TRBV20-1 to TRBJ1-5, with D unresolved. The sample consisted of peripheral blood or thyroid tissue (not recorded which). The origin of this receptor is a woman in her late teens or twenties with Graves' hyperthyroidism. DNA of the CDR3: TGCAGTGCTGTGGTGGGCACAAACGGCGGCAATCAGCCCCAGCATTTT. It is translated as CSAVVGTNGGNQPQHF.